This TCR beta chain was identified in a study of CXCR3-negative and CXCR3-positive naive CD8 T cells. The CDR3 runs 15 residues. Germline V gives CDR1 MDHEN, CDR2 SYDVKM. Within the CD8+ T cell compartment, naive cells were CD45RO-CCR7+CD27+CD95-. Via 5' RACE with UMI labels, TRB cDNA libraries were prepared. TCRdb re-called the 5' RACE reads and gives one entry per CDR3 protein, without DNA. This table holds 100,000 to 150,000 distinct CDR3 sequences. This rearrangement joins TRBV28 to TRBJ2-5; TCRdb returns TRBD2, unconfirmable since there is no DNA. The TCR originated in a human donor in good health. Some clones in this sample may be carry-over from other donors' samples. Sequencing used naive CXCR3- CD8+ T cells from blood. Indicated subset: CD45RO-CCR7+CD27+CD95- naive CD8+ T cells lacking CXCR3 (TNR3-). The CDR3 spells CASTNTGRARETQYF.